Only a few counts were recorded for the clone carrying this T cell receptor beta chain. Its specificity is not known. The CDR3 consists of 13 residues. CDR1 is MNHNS, CDR2 SASEGT, per germline. V was clipped by 6 bases and J by 0 bases, with 8 bases between them. This record belongs to a study of vaccination and CD4 T cells after COVID-19. Study-wide background: The study collected post-vaccine samples a median around 70 days after dose two, with a range of 14 to 241. The cells were exposed to overlapping spike peptides originating from SARS-CoV-2, HCoV-NL63, HCoV-OC43 and HCoV-229E for stimulation.

Sequence data for DNA of cultured CD4+ T cells were generated by the Oncomine TCR Beta short-read assay. It was cultured CD4+ T cells from which genomic DNA was extracted. One entry per CDR3 protein, called by TCRdb with MiXCR from the PCR reads. Of about 9,700 distinct CDR3 sequences in the sample, 30% to 35% were seen once. The treatment denotes: 10-day PBMC culture with coronavirus spike peptide pools or control peptides (ViraFEST assay). CD4+ T lymphocytes from the unexposed donor were collected before the COVID-19 pandemic (2011-2018). Culture proceeded for less than twelve days, and CD4+ T cells were then isolated by negative selection.

This chain uses TRBV6-1 with TRBJ1-1; tentatively, D is TRBD1 (5 bases). The TCR comes from a human donor in good health. The sample comprised CD4+ T cells from blood, cultured in vitro. CDR3 nucleotide sequence: TGTGCCAGCAGGCAGGGCCTGAACACTGAAGCTTTCTTT. Translating it yields CASRQGLNTEAFF.